Listed here are 8 T cell receptor beta chains from one sample, sequenced in a study of cytomegalovirus exposure and HLA in healthy donors (dated 2017 in TCRdb). Libraries were made using the immunoSEQ multiplex PCR assay. The immuneACCESS repertoire file appears here via TCRdb, limited to in-frame rearrangements. These files lack a portion of the clones; in checked studies, under half of the deficit traces to unresolved V genes, and the cause of the others is not known. The table for this sample lists 100,000 to 120,000 clones; approximately 88% of them were counted only once. The ten top clones hold approximately 1.4% of the sample. The material sequenced was PBMCs. The receptors were sampled from a woman in her twenties or thirties in good health and CMV-seropositive.

This rearrangement joins TRBV19 to TRBJ1-2; 8 nucleotides match TRBD1. CDR1 and CDR2 from the germline V gene are LNHDA and SQIVND (reference sequence). The CDR3 spans 14 residues. With V trimmed by 3 bases and J by 7 bases, 7 bases remained unmatched. The CDR3 DNA reads TGTGCCAGTAGTATTTCGCGGACAGGGAGTGGCTACACCTTC. This codes for CASSISRTGSGYTF.

The rearrangement uses TRBV7-2 and TRBJ2-1, with D possibly TRBD2 on 6 matching bases. CDR1 is SGHTA and CDR2 is FQGNSA in the germline V gene. The V end was cut by 4 bases, the J end by 10 bases, with 23 bases between. The length of the CDR3 is 16 residues. The CDR3 DNA is TGTGCCAGCAGCTCGAGGGTACTAGCCTACCGAGAGGAGCAGTTCTTC. Translated, it gives CASSSRVLAYREEQFF.

The V call is TRBV7-6, the J call TRBJ2-6; 10 bases fit TRBD1. CDR3 length: 17 amino acids. V lost 5 bases, J lost 0 bases, and 4 bases stayed unmatched. Germline lookup yields CDR1 SGHVS and CDR2 FNYEAQ. CDR3 loop: CASSERTGGSGANVLTF. The CDR3 DNA follows: TGTGCCAGCAGCGAACGGACAGGGGGCTCTGGGGCCAACGTCCTGACTTTC. The whole variable domain, filled in from reference TRBV7-6 and TRBJ2-6, reads GAGVSQSPRYKVTKRGQDVALRCDPISGHVSLYWYRQALGQGPEFLTYFNYEAQQDKSGLPNDRFSAERPEGSISTLTIQRTEQRDSAMYRCASSERTGGSGANVLTFGAGSRLTVL.

The V and J genes are TRBV7-9 and TRBJ2-5, with 8 nucleotides matching TRBD2. The CDR3 extends over 15 amino acids. Trimming cost V 3 bases and J 5 bases; bases outside gene matches: 8. The germline gives CDR1 SEHNR, CDR2 FQNEAQ (reference sequence). CDR3 nucleotides: TGTGCCAGCAGCTTTGGGACTAGGTTCGGGGAGACCCAGTACTTC. Translation: CASSFGTRFGETQYF.

The chain joins TRBV7-9 to TRBJ2-7, with TRBD2 matching over 13 bases. Germline CDR1 and CDR2: SEHNR and FQNEAQ (reference sequence). Trimming at V came to 5 bases and at J to 3 bases, leaving 13 bases not matched to a gene. This CDR3 region has 18 residues. CDR3 in amino acids: CASSATGTTSGRDYEQYF. The CDR3 DNA reads TGTGCCAGCAGCGCAACCGGGACTACTAGCGGGAGGGACTACGAGCAGTACTTC.

This clone was detected a few times. V gene TRBV20-1 combines with J gene TRBJ1-1; a weak D match, TRBD1 (5 bases). V lost 1 base and J 10 bases, leaving 10 bases between the germline ends. The CDR3 runs to 11 residues. Per the germline V gene, CDR1 is DFQATT and CDR2 is SNEGSKA (reference sequence). CDR3 in DNA: TGCAGTGCTAGAGCCCCGGGGGGAGCTTTCTTT. It encodes CSARAPGGAFF.

V and J are TRBV5-1 and TRBJ2-5; the match to TRBD2 covers 11 bases. Trimming took 4 bases from V and 5 from J; bases not matched to a gene: 4. CDR3 size: 14 residues. The germline V gene has CDR1 SGHRS and CDR2 YFSETQ. CDR3 sequence reads: CASSPGLAGETQYF. CDR3 coding DNA: TGCGCCAGCAGCCCAGGACTAGCGGGTGAGACCCAGTACTTC.

J is TRBJ2-5 and V is TRBV10-3, with 11 positions matching TRBD1. Looked up from germline, CDR1 is ENHRY and CDR2 is SYGVKD. The V gene end was trimmed by 4 bases and the J gene end by 2 bases; junction bases not matched to a gene: 0. CDR3 length equals 14 residues. CDR3 sequence (DNA): TGTGCCATCAGTGGGGACAGGGGGCAAGAGACCCAGTACTTC. The encoded protein is CAISGDRGQETQYF.